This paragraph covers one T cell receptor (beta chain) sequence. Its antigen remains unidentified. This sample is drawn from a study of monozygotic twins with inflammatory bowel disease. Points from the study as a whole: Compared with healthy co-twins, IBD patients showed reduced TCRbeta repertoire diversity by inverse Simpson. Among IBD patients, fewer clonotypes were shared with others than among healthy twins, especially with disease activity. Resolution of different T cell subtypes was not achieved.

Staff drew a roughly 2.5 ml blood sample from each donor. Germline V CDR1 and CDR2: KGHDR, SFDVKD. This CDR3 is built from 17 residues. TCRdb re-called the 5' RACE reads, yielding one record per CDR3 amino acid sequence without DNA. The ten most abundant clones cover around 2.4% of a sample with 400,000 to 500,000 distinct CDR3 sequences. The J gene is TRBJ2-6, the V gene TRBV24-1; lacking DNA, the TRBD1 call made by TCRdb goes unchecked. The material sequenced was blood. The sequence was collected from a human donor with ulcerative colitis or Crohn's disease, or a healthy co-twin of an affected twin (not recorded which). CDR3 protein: CATSGRQGTTGANVLTF.